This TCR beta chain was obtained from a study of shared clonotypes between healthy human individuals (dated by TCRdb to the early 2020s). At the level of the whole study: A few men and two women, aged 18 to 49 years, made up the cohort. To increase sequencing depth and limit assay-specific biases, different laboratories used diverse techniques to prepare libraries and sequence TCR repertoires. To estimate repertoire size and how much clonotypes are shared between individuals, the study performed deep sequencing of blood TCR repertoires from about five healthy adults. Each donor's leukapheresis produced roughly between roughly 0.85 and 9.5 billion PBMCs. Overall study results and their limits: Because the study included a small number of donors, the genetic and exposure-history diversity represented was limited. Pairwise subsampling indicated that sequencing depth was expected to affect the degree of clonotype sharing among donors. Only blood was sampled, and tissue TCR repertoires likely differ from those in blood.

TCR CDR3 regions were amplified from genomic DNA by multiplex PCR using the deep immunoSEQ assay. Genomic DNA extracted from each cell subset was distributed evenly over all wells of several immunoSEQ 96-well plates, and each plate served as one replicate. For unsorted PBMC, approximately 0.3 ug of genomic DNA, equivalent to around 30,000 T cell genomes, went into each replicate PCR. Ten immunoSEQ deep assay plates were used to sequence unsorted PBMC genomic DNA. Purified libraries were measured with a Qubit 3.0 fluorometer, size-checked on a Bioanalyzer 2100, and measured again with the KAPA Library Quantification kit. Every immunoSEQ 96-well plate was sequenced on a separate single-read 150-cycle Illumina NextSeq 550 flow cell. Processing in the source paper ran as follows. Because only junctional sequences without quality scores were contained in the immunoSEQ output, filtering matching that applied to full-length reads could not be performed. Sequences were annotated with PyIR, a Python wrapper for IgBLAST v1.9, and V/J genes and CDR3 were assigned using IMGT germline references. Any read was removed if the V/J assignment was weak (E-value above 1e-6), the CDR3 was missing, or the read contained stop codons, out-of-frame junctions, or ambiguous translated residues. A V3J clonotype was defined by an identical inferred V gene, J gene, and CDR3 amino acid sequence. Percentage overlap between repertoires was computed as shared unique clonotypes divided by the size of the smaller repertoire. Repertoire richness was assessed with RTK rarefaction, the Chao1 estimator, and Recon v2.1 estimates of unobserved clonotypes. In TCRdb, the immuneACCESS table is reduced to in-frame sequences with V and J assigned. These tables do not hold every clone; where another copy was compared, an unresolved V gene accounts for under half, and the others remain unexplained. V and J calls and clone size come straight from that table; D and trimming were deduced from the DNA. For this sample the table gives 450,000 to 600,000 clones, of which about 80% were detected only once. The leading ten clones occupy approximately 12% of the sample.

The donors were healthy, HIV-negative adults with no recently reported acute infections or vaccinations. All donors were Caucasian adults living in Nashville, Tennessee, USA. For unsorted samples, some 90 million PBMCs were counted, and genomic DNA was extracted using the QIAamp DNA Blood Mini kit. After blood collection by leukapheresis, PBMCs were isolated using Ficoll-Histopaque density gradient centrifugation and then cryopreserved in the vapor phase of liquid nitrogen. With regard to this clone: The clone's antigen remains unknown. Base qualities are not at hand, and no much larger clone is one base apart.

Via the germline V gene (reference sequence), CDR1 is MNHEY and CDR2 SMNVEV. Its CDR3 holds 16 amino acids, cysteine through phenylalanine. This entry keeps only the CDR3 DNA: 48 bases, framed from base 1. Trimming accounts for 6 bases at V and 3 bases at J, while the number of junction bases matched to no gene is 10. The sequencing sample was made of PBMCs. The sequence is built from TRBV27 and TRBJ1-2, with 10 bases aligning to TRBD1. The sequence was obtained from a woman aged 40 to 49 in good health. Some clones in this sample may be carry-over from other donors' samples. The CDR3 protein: CASRFSTGGAYYGYTF. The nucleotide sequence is TGTGCCAGCAGATTCTCGACAGGGGGCGCTTACTATGGCTACACCTTC.